The T cell receptor beta chain described here comes from a study of blood T cell repertoires in COVID-19. Libraries were prepared by immunoSEQ multiplex PCR; TCRdb keeps only in-frame clonotypes and omits some of them. The sample carries about 74,000 clones, roughly 84% recorded once. The junction had 7 bases not matched to a gene; V was cut back by 3 bases and J by 5 bases. The germline V gene encodes CDR1 LNHDA and CDR2 SQIVND (reference sequence). This CDR3 contains 16 residues. Sequencing was done on a sample of peripheral blood. The rearrangement links TRBV19 to TRBJ1-6, with 7 bases lining up with TRBD1. The sequence derives from a woman aged 80 or over with active or convalescent COVID-19. The CDR3 coding sequence is TGTGCCAGTAGTATCCCCGCAGGGGGTAATAATTCACCCCTCCACTTT. Translation: CASSIPAGGNNSPLHF.